This T cell receptor beta chain was sequenced during a study of post-analysis software for immune sequencing data. Study-level background: Recorded disease courses covered relapsing-remitting, secondary progressive and progressive-relapsing multiple sclerosis. Some patients had no subtype annotation.

The authors incorporated unique molecular identifiers into the TCR beta cDNA libraries. MiXCR, run by TCRdb on the PCR reads, gives a single entry per CDR3 protein. This table holds about 800,000 distinct CDR3 sequences, 30% found once. The V and J ends lost 5 bases and 4 bases, in that order; junction bases with no gene match: 10. CDR3 length: 15 residues. Germline lookup yields CDR1 DFQATT and CDR2 SNEGSKA (reference sequence). Study conclusions and caveats: The five TRBV segments detected at higher frequency in patients than in controls included TRBV5-6, TRBV5-1 and TRBV20-1. F measure grouped same-batch samples tightly together. A significant reduction in normalized Chao1 diversity was observed in multiple sclerosis patients versus controls.

Of note for this clonotype: Its antigen is unknown.

The TCR originated in a girl under 18 with multiple sclerosis. The gene calls are TRBV20-1 and TRBJ2-5; TRBD1 matches 10 bases. Sequences were obtained from blood. This chain's CDR3 is CSALKRDRGSETQYF. In nucleotides, the CDR3 is TGCAGTGCTCTTAAGCGGGACAGGGGATCAGAGACCCAGTACTTC.